The sequence of this TCR beta chain was determined in a study of blood T cell repertoires in COVID-19. Study context: There were acute and convalescent COVID-19 samples, and they came from the United States, Italy and Spain. From T cells, B-cell-depleted T cells, or PBMCs came the material, which was cDNA or gDNA.

The CDR3 loop spans 15 amino acids. CDR1 and CDR2 (germline): MNHEY, SVGAGI. The J segment lost 7 bases and the V segment lost 0 bases, leaving 2 bases of the junction unmatched. This clone came up a few times. As handled by the study authors: Nucleated cell counts were estimated from reference gene primer amplification. Generated by immunoSEQ multiplex PCR, the TCRdb table keeps only in-frame clones and is missing some. D and trimming were read from the DNA, whereas the V and J calls and clone size are those reported in that table. The data show approximately 97,000 clones, approximately 86% seen once.

The sequence was obtained from an elderly woman with acute or convalescent COVID-19. The sequenced sample consisted of peripheral blood. The chain combines TRBV6-5 with TRBJ1-5; 11 bases fit TRBD1. In DNA, the CDR3 is TGTGCCAGCAGTTACTCGGGACAGGGGGGGCAGCCCCAGCATTTT. The encoded protein is CASSYSGQGGQPQHF.